The 25 T cell receptor beta chains listed next were all sequenced from one sample in a study of shared T cell receptors in the human thymus. The method was immunoSEQ multiplex PCR; TCRdb's version includes in-frame clones alone and lacks a portion of them. The data contain some 700,000 clones, 70% to 90% of them singletons. These data are also associated with another study on human thymus T cells.

Sequenced material: thymocytes. The receptors here all came from a girl under three years old with a congenital heart defect.

This chain connects TRBV4-1 to TRBJ2-5, with a weak D call TRBD1 (6 bases). Germline CDR1 MGHRA, CDR2 YSYEKL. V was pared by 3 bases and J by 0 bases, with 14 bases between. The CDR3 has 16 residues. For the CDR3, the DNA is TGCGCCAGCAGCCAGGGACAATGGATGTACCAAGAGACCCAGTACTTC. Protein product: CASSQGQWMYQETQYF.

This chain links TRBV25-1 with TRBJ1-1; 11 nucleotides align to TRBD1. V dropped 5 bases and J dropped 3; count of bases not matched to a gene: 2. The CDR3 is 14 residues long. Germline CDR1 is MGHDK and CDR2 is SYGVNS. CDR3 sequence: CASSKGQGDTEAFF. CDR3 in DNA: TGTGCCAGCAGTAAGGGACAGGGGGACACTGAAGCTTTCTTT.

This rearrangement joins TRBV4-1 to TRBJ1-2, with TRBD1 matching 7 bases. CDR1 and CDR2 (germline): MGHRA, YSYEKL. The CDR3 totals 16 residues. The junction had 7 bases not matched to a gene; V was cut back by 2 bases and J by 1 base. CDR3 loop: CASSQTGQDLNYGYTF. CDR3 in DNA: TGCGCCAGCAGCCAAACAGGACAGGACCTTAACTATGGCTACACCTTC.

J is TRBJ2-3 and V is TRBV25-1; no clear D. The CDR3 runs to 11 residues. The ends were cut back, 7 bases at V and 4 bases at J, with 6 bases in the middle. Germline V gene lookup returns CDR1 MGHDK and CDR2 SYGVNS. The CDR3 reads CASIEADTQYF. As DNA, the CDR3 is TGTGCCAGCATAGAGGCAGATACGCAGTATTTT.

The chain has TRBV6-5 and TRBJ1-4; TRBD1 matches at 9 bases. Germline CDR1 MNHEY, CDR2 SVGAGI. This CDR3 has 14 amino acids. The V and J ends lost 6 bases and 13 bases, in that order; junction bases with no gene match: 12. The CDR3 sequence: CASRPGTGPEALFF. CDR3 in DNA: TGTGCCAGCAGACCCGGGACAGGGCCTGAAGCACTGTTTTTT.

The chain combines TRBV11-1 with TRBJ2-5; perhaps TRBD1 as D (6 bases). V was cut by 2 bases and J by 1 base, with 14 bases left in between. The CDR3 covers 16 residues. CDR1 and CDR2 from the germline V gene are SGHAT and FQDESV (reference sequence). The CDR3 sequence: CASSLKFGQLQETQYF. CDR3 sequence (DNA): TGTGCCAGCAGCTTAAAGTTCGGACAGCTCCAAGAGACCCAGTACTTC.

V is TRBV19 and J is TRBJ1-6; 7 bases are shared with TRBD1. CDR1 is LNHDA and CDR2 is SQIVND in the germline V gene (reference sequence). This CDR3 is built from 14 residues. The V and J ends lost 3 bases and 10 bases, in that order; junction bases with no gene match: 6. CDR3 sequence reads: CASSIRQGSSPLHF. The CDR3 nucleotides read TGTGCCAGTAGTATCCGACAGGGAAGCTCACCCCTCCACTTT.

The chain recombines TRBV5-1 with TRBJ1-3; D is possibly TRBD1 (5 bases). Trimming pared 1 base from V and 7 bases from J, leaving 6 bases between. Germline values: CDR1 SGHRS, CDR2 YFSETQ. This CDR3 has 12 residues. The chain's CDR3 is CASSLPGNTIYF. The DNA of the CDR3 is TGCGCCAGCAGCTTGCCAGGGAACACCATATATTTT.

The V call is TRBV15, the J call TRBJ2-3; D gene ambiguous. This CDR3 is built from 17 residues. V lost 5 bases, J lost 0 bases, and 18 bases lay in between. Germline CDR1 is LNHNV and CDR2 is YYDKDF (reference sequence). CDR3 DNA sequence: TGTGCCACCAGCTTCGCCCTCGGAGACTCTAGCACAGATACGCAGTATTTT. This encodes CATSFALGDSSTDTQYF. The variable domain in full, with the rest retrieved from reference TRBV15 and TRBJ2-3, is DAMVIQNPRYQVTQFGKPVTLSCSQTLNHNVMYWYQQKSSQAPKLLFHYYDKDFNNEADTPDNFQSRRPNTSFCFLDIRSPGLGDTAMYLCATSFALGDSSTDTQYFGPGTRLTVL.

The chain carries TRBV4-1 and TRBJ1-5; D unresolved. CDR1 and CDR2 (germline): MGHRA, YSYEKL. Trimming pared 0 bases from V and 6 bases from J, leaving 6 bases between. This CDR3 comprises 13 residues. The CDR3: CASSQDPSQPQHF. CDR3 bases: TGCGCCAGCAGCCAAGATCCGAGTCAGCCCCAGCATTTT.

The chain combines TRBV27 with TRBJ2-1; 7 bases agree with TRBD2. CDR1 is MNHEY, CDR2 SMNVEV, per germline (reference sequence). The J segment lost 4 bases and the V segment lost 6 bases, leaving 9 bases of the junction unmatched. This CDR3 has 15 amino acids. The CDR3 nucleotides are TGTGCCAGCAGGGAACCTAGCGGTCCTTACAATGAGCAGTTCTTC. It encodes CASREPSGPYNEQFF.

The chain has TRBV7-9 and TRBJ1-4; TRBD1 matches 7 bases. Germline assignment: CDR1 SEHNR and CDR2 FQNEAQ (reference sequence). J lost 2 bases, V lost 5 bases, and 14 bases had no gene match. This CDR3 is 18 amino acids long. CDR3 coding DNA: TGTGCCAGCAGCGGGAGGCGGGCAGGGGGTTCCACTAATGAAAAACTGTTTTTT. It yields the protein CASSGRRAGGSTNEKLFF.

This chain connects TRBV25-1 to TRBJ1-1; D not certain. Germline lookup yields CDR1 MGHDK and CDR2 SYGVNS. Trimming removed 2 bases from V and 7 bases from J, with 14 bases in between. The CDR3 sequence is 14 residues long. In DNA, the CDR3 is TGTGCCAGCAGTGAAGCGGGCTGGGAAAGTGAAGCTTTCTTT. Protein product: CASSEAGWESEAFF.

Worth noting for this clone: The sample holds other DNA sequences that translate to the same CDR3. The rearrangement uses TRBV6-5 and TRBJ1-1; 8 nucleotides line up with TRBD1. The CDR3 runs to 11 residues. The germline V gene has CDR1 MNHEY and CDR2 SVGAGI. Trimming took 6 bases from V and 7 from J; bases not matched to a gene: 1. CDR3 loop: CASRGQGEAFF. In DNA form, the CDR3 reads TGTGCCAGCAGAGGACAGGGTGAAGCTTTCTTT.

The chain is built from TRBV2 and TRBJ2-7; TRBD1 matches 7 bases. V lost 7 bases and J lost 2; bases outside the gene matches: 11. The length of the CDR3 is 15 residues. The germline CDR1 and CDR2 sequences are SNHLY and FYNNEI. This CDR3 reads CASTTGITGTYEQYF. The CDR3 DNA reads TGTGCCAGCACGACAGGGATCACTGGAACCTACGAGCAGTACTTC.

The chain couples TRBV25-1 to TRBJ2-7; D remains ambiguous. The CDR3 runs to 11 residues. V shed 7 bases and J shed 9 bases, with 13 bases lying between them. Germline V lookup: CDR1 MGHDK, CDR2 SYGVNS. The CDR3 region is CASIGSPGQYF. CDR3 coding DNA: TGTGCCAGCATTGGTAGTCCGGGGCAGTACTTC.

The chain combines TRBV5-6 with TRBJ2-7, with 9 bases fitting TRBD2. Losses at the gene ends were 4 bases for V and 5 bases for J; bases not matched to a gene: 4. This CDR3 is built from 13 residues. Germline-derived CDR1 and CDR2 are SGHDT and YYEEEE. CDR3 in DNA: TGTGCCAGCAGCAAGGGACTAGCCAACGAGCAGTACTTC. This encodes CASSKGLANEQYF.

The chain couples TRBV21-1 to TRBJ1-5; the table's D call TRBD1 went unverified against the DNA. TRBV21-1 is listed as a pseudogene. The length of the CDR3 is 16 residues. DNA of the CDR3: TGTGCCAGCAGCAAGGGGCGGAGACGTTACTATCAGCCCCAGCATTTT. Translating gives CASSKGRRRYYQPQHF.

The chain recombines TRBV5-1 with TRBJ1-1, with TRBD1 identical over 11 bases. Germline lookup yields CDR1 SGHRS and CDR2 YFSETQ. J lost 1 base, V lost 0 bases, and 14 bases had no gene match. This CDR3 comprises 20 residues. The CDR3 bases are TGCGCCAGCAGCTTGGGGGGGGACGGACAGGGGGCGTTCGGGAACACTGAAGCTTTCTTT. This encodes CASSLGGDGQGAFGNTEAFF.

This chain links TRBV5-1 with TRBJ2-2; 10 bases are a match to TRBD1. From germline, CDR1 is SGHRS and CDR2 YFSETQ. V lost 0 bases, J lost 5 bases, and 4 bases stayed unmatched. The CDR3 has 16 amino acids. The CDR3: CASSLDGTGDTGELFF. The CDR3 DNA follows: TGCGCCAGCAGCTTGGACGGGACAGGGGATACCGGGGAGCTGTTTTTT.

The chain joins TRBV2 to TRBJ2-5, with 8 bases lining up with TRBD2. This CDR3 contains 15 residues. Per the germline V gene, CDR1 is SNHLY and CDR2 is FYNNEI. V lost 6 bases, J lost 5 bases, and 11 bases stayed unmatched. CDR3 protein: CASSGPAGGGETQYF. CDR3 nucleotide sequence: TGTGCCAGCAGCGGGCCCGCGGGGGGCGGCGAGACCCAGTACTTC.

J is TRBJ2-1 and V is TRBV19; D might be TRBD1 (6 bases). The germline gives CDR1 LNHDA, CDR2 SQIVND (reference sequence). V was cut by 9 bases and J by 3 bases, with 12 bases left in between. The CDR3 length is 13 residues. In nucleotides, the CDR3 is TGTGCCAGCCGGGACAACCTCTACAATGAGCAGTTCTTC. The encoded protein is CASRDNLYNEQFF.

The V call is TRBV28, the J call TRBJ2-1; TRBD2 matches 7 bases. Germline V gene data show CDR1 as MDHEN and CDR2 as SYDVKM. V shed 6 bases and J 4 bases; nucleotides not matched to a gene: 15. CDR3 length: 17 residues. CDR3 loop: CASSCKSGDSPYNEQFF. DNA for the CDR3: TGTGCCAGCAGCTGTAAAAGCGGGGACTCCCCTTACAATGAGCAGTTCTTC.

The CDR3 protein is CASSVKQGWANTEAFF. CDR3 in DNA: TGTGCCAGCAGCGTGAAACAGGGGTGGGCGAACACTGAAGCTTTCTTT. The gene calls are TRBV5-6 and TRBJ1-1, with 7 bases lining up with TRBD1. Germline loops: CDR1 SGHDT, CDR2 YYEEEE. Unmatched junction bases numbered 10, after V lost 4 bases and J lost 1 base. The CDR3 runs 16 residues.

This clone was seen a handful of times. This chain links TRBV28 with TRBJ1-6; no clear D gene. The germline gives CDR1 MDHEN, CDR2 SYDVKM. The CDR3 contains 15 residues. Trimming left V 3 bases short and J 9 bases short, with 15 bases between. The CDR3 DNA reads as TGTGCCAGCAGTTTCAGGCACCCCCTGCGTTCACCCCTCCACTTT. Amino acids: CASSFRHPLRSPLHF.